This T cell receptor beta chain was sequenced during a study of cytomegalovirus exposure and HLA in healthy donors. Amplification used 60 Vbeta primers and 13 Jbeta primers. Data came from immunoSEQ multiplex PCR; TCRdb stores just in-frame clones and leaves some out. The sample holds about 120,000 clones, around 84% seen once. The CDR3 contains 15 residues. Deletions cut 2 bases from V and 0 bases from J, with 9 bases between. From germline, CDR1 is SGHTA and CDR2 FQGTGA. The sequence derives from a woman in her twenties or thirties in good health and CMV-seropositive. Sequencing was done on a sample of PBMCs. The chain carries TRBV7-3 and TRBJ2-3, with TRBD2 as a possible D gene (7 bases). CDR3 in DNA: TGTGCCAGCAGCTTAGCGGGGGCTAGCACAGATACGCAGTATTTT. Its protein product is CASSLAGASTDTQYF.